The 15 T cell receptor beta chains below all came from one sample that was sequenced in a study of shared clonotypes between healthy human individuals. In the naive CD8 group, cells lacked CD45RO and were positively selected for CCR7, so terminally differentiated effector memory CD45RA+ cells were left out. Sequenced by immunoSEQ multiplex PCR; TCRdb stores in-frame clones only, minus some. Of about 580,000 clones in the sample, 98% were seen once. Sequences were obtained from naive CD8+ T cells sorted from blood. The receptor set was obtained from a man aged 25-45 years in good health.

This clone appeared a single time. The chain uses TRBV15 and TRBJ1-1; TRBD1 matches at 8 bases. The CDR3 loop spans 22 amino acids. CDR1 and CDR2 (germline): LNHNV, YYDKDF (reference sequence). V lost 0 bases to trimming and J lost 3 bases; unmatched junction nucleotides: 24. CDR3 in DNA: TGTGCCACCAGCAGAGATTTAGGGACACCAGGTATTTCCGTGACAGGGGACACTGAAGCTTTCTTT. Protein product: CATSRDLGTPGISVTGDTEAFF.

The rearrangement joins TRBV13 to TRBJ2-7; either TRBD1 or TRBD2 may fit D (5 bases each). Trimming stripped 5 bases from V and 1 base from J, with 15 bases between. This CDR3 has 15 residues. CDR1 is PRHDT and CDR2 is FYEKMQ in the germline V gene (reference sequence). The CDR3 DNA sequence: TGTGCCAGCAGCCCTTCTCGGGACCCTTCCTACGAGCAGTACTTC. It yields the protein CASSPSRDPSYEQYF. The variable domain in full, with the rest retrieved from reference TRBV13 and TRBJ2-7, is AAGVIQSPRHLIKEKRETATLKCYPIPRHDTVYWYQQGPGQDPQFLISFYEKMQSDKGSIPDRFSAQQFSDYHSELNMSSLELGDSALYFCASSPSRDPSYEQYFGPGTRLTVT.

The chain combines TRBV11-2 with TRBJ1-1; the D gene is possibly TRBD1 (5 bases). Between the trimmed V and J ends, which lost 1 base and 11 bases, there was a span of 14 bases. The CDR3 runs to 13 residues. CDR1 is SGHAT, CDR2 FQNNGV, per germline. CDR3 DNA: TGTGCCAGCAGCTTAGCAGGGCAGTTAGCTGCTTTCTTT. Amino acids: CASSLAGQLAAFF.

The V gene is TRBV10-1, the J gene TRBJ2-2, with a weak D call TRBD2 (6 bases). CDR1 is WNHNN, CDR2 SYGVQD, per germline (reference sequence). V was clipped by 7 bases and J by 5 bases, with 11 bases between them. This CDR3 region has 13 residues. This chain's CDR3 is CASMEGLTGELFF. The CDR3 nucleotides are TGCGCCAGCATGGAGGGCCTAACCGGGGAGCTGTTTTTT.

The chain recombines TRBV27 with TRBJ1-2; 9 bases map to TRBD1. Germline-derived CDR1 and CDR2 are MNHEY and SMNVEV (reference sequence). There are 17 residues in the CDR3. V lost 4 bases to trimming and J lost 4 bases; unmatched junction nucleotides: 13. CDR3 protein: CASSSRDRVKGIYGYTF. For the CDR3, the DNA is TGTGCCAGCAGTTCCCGGGACAGGGTTAAAGGTATCTATGGCTACACCTTC.

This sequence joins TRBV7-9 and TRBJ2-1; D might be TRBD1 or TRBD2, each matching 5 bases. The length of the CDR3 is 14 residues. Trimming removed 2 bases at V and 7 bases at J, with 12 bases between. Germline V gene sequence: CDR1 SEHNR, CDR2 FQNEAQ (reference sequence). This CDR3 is CASSLLDEGNEQFF. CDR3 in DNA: TGTGCCAGCAGCTTACTAGACGAGGGGAATGAGCAGTTCTTC.

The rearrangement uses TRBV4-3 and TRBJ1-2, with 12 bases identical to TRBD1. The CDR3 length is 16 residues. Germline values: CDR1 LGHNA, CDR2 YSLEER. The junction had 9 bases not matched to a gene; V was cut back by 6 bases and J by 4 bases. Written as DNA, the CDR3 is TGCGCCAGCAGACCAGGGACAGGGGGCTTCGTCTATGGCTACACCTTC. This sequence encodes CASRPGTGGFVYGYTF.

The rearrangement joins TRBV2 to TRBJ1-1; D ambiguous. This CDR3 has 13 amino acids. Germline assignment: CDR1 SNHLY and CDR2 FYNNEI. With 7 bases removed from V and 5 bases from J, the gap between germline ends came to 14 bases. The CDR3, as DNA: TGTGCCAGCACCGAGGGAGTGGGTACTGAAGCTTTCTTT. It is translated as CASTEGVGTEAFF.

CDR3 loop: CASSSEGGTDTQYF. In nucleotides, the CDR3 is TGTGCCAGCAGTTCGGAGGGGGGCACAGATACGCAGTATTTT. The V and J genes are TRBV5-5 and TRBJ2-3; D may be TRBD1 or TRBD2 (6 bases each). Trimming removed 5 bases at V and 1 base at J, with 11 bases between. CDR1 is SGHKS, CDR2 YYEKEE, per germline (reference sequence). This CDR3 region has 14 residues.

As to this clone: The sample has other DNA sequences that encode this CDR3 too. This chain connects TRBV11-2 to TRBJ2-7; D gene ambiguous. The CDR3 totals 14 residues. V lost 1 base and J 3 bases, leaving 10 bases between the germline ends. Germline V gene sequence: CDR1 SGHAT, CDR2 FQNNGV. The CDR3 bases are TGTGCCAGCAGCTTAGCGGGCCTAGTCTACGAGCAGTACTTC. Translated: CASSLAGLVYEQYF.

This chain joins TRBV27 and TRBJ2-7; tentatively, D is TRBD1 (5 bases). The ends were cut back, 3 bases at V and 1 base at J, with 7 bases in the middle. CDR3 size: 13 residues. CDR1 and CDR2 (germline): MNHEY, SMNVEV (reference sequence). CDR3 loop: CASSLDTSYEQYF. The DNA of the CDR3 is TGTGCCAGCAGTTTGGACACGTCCTACGAGCAGTACTTC.

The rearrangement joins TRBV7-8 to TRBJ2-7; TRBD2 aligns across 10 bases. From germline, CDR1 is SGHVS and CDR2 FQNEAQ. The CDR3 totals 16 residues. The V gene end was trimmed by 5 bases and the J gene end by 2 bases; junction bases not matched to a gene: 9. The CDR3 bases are TGTGCCAGCAGCAACCCGAGGACTAGCGGTCCCTACGAGCAGTACTTC. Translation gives CASSNPRTSGPYEQYF.

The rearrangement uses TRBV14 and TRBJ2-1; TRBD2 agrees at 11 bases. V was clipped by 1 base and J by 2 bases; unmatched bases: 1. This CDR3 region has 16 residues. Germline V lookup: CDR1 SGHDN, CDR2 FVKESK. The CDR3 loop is CASSQGTSGPYNEQFF. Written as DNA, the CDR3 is TGTGCCAGCAGCCAAGGGACTAGCGGGCCCTACAATGAGCAGTTCTTC.

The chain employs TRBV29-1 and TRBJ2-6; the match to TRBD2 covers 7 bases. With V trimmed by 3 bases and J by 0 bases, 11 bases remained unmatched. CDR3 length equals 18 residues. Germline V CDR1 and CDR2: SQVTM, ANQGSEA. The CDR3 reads CSVEGGNSPNSGANVLTF. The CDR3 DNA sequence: TGCAGCGTTGAGGGAGGGAACAGCCCAAACTCTGGGGCCAACGTCCTGACTTTC.

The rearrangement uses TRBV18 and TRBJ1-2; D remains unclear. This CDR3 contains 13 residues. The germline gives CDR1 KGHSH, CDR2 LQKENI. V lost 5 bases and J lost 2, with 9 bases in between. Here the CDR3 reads CASSMDGNYGYTF. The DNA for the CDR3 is TGTGCCAGCTCAATGGACGGGAACTATGGCTACACCTTC. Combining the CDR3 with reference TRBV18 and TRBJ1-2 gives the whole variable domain NAGVMQNPRHLVRRRGQEARLRCSPMKGHSHVYWYRQLPEEGLKFMVYLQKENIIDESGMPKERFSAEFPKEGPSILRIQQVVRGDSAAYFCASSMDGNYGYTFGSGTRLTVV.